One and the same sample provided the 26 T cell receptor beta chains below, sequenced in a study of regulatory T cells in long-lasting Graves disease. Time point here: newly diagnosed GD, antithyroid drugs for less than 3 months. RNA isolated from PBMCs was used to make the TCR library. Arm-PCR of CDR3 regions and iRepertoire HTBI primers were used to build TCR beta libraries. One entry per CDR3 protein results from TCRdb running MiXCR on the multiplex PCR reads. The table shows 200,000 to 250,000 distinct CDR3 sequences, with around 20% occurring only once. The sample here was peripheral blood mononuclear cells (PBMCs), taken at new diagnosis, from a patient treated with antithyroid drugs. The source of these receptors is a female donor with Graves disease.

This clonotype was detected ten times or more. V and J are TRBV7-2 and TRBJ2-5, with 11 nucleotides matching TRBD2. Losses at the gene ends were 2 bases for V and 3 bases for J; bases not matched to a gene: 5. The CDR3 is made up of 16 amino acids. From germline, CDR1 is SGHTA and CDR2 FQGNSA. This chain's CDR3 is CASSLTGTSGKETQYF. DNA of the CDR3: TGTGCCAGCAGCTTAACAGGGACTAGCGGAAAAGAGACCCAGTACTTC.

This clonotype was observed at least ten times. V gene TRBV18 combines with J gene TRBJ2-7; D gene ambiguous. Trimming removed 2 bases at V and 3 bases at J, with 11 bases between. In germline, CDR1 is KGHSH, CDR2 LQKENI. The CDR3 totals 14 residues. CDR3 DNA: TGTGCCAGCTCACCATATTTGGATAGCTACGAGCAGTACTTC. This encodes CASSPYLDSYEQYF.

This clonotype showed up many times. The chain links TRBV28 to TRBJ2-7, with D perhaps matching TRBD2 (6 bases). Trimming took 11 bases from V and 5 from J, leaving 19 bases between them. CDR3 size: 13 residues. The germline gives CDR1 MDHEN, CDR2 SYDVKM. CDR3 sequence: CAGAGLANDEQYF. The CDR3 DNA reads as TGTGCCGGTGCCGGCCTAGCGAACGACGAGCAGTACTTC.

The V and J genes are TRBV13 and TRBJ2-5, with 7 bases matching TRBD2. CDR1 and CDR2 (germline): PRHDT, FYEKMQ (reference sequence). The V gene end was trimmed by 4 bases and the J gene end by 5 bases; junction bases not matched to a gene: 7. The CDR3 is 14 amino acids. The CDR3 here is CASSSSRTSETQYF. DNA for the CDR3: TGTGCCAGCAGCTCTTCAAGGACTAGTGAGACCCAGTACTTC. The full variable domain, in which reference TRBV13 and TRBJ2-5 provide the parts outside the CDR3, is AAGVIQSPRHLIKEKRETATLKCYPIPRHDTVYWYQQGPGQDPQFLISFYEKMQSDKGSIPDRFSAQQFSDYHSELNMSSLELGDSALYFCASSSSRTSETQYFGPGTRLLVL.

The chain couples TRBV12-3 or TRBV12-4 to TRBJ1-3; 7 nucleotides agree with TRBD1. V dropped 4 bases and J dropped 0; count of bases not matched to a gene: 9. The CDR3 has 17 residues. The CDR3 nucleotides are TGTGCCAGCAGTTCCTCATGGGACAGACACTCTGGAAACACCATATATTTT. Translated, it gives CASSSSWDRHSGNTIYF.

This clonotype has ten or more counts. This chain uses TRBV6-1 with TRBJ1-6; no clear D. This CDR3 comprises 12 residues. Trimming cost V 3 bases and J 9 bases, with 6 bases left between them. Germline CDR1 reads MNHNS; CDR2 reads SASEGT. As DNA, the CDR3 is TGTGCCAGCAGTGACACTCCTTCACCCCTCCACTTT. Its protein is CASSDTPSPLHF.

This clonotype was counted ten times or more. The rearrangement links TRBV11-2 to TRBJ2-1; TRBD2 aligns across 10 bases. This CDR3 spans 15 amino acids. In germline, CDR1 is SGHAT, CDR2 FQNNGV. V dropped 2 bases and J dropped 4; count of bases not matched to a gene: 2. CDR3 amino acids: CASSLLTSGYNEQFF. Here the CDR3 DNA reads TGTGCCAGCAGCTTACTGACTAGCGGGTACAATGAGCAGTTCTTC.

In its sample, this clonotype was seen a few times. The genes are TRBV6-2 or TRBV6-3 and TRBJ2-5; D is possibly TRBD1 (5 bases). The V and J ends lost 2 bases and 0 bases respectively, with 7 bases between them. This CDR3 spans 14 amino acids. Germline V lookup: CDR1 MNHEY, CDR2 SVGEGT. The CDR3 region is CASSYQDNQETQYF. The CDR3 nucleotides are TGTGCCAGCAGTTACCAGGACAACCAAGAGACCCAGTACTTC.

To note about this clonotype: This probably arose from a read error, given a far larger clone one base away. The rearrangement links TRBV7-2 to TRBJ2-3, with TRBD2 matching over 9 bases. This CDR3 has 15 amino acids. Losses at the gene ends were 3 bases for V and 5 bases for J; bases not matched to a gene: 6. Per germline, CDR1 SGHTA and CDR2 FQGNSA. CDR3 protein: CASSLISGSLDTQYF. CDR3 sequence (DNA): TGTGCCAGCAGCTTGATTAGCGGGAGTCTAGATACGCAGTATTTT.

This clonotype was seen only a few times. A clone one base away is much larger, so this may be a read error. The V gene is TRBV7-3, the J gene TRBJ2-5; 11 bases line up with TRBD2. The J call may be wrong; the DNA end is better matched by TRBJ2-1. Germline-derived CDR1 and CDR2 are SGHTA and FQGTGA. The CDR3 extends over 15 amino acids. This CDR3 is CAILTPGLADNEQFF. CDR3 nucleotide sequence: TGTGCCATCCTGACCCCGGGACTAGCGGACAATGAGCAGTTCTTC.

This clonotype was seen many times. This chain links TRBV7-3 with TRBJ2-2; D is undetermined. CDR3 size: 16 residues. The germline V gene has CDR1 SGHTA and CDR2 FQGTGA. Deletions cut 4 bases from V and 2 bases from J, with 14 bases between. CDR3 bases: TGTGCCAGCAGCTCAGACGAACGAAGAAACACCGGGGAGCTGTTTTTT. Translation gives CASSSDERRNTGELFF.

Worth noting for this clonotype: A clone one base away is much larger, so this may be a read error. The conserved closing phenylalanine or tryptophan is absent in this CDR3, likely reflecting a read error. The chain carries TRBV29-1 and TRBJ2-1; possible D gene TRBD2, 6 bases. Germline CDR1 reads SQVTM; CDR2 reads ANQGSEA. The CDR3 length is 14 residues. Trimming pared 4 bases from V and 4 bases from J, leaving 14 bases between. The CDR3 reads CSVGTGTGYNEQFI. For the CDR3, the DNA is TGCAGCGTTGGCACCGGGACTGGGTACAATGAGCAGTTCATC.

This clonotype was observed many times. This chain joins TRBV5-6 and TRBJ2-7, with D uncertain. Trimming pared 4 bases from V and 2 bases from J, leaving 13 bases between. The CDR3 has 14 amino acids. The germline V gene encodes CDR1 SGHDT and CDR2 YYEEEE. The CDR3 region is CASSPRFLTYEQYF. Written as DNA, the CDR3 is TGTGCCAGCAGCCCCCGATTCCTGACCTACGAGCAGTACTTC.

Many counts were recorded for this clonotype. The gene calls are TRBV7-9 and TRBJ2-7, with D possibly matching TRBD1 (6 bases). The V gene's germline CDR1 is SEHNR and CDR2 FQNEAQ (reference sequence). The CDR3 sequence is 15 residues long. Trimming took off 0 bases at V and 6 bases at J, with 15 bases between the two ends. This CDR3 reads CASSLALQGNPEQYF. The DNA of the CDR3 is TGTGCCAGCAGCTTAGCTCTTCAGGGGAACCCCGAGCAGTACTTC.

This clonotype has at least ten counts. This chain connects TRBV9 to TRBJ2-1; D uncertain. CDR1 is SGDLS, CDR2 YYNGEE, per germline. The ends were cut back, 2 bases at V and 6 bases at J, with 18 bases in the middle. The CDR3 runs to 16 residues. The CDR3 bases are TGTGCCAGCAGCGTCTATAGGTCTTCTCTATCCAATGAGCAGTTCTTC. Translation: CASSVYRSSLSNEQFF. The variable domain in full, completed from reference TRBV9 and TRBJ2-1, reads DSGVTQTPKHLITATGQRVTLRCSPRSGDLSVYWYQQSLDQGLQFLIQYYNGEERAKGNILERFSAQQFPDLHSELNLSSLELGDSALYFCASSVYRSSLSNEQFFGPGTRLTVL.

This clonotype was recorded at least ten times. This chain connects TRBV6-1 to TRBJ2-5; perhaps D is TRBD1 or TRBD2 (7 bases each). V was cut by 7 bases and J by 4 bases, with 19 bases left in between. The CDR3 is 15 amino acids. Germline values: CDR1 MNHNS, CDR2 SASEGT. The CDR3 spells CASTVSGGASETQYF. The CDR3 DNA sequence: TGTGCCAGCACCGTCTCAGGGGGGGCTTCAGAGACCCAGTACTTC.

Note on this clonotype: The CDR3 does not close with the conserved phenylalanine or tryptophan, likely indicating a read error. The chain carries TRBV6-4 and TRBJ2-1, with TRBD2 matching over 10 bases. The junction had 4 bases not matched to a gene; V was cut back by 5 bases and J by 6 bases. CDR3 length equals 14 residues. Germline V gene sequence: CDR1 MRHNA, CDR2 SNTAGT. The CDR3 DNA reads TGTGCCAGCAGTCGACTAGCGGGCAGCAATGAGCAGTTCCTC. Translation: CASSRLAGSNEQFL.

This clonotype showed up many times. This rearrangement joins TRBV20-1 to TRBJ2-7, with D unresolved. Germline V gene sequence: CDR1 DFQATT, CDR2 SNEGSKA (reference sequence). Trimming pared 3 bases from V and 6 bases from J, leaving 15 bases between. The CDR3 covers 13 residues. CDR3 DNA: TGCAGTGCTAGCCGCAGCAGATCCGGCGAGCAGTACTTC. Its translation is CSASRSRSGEQYF.

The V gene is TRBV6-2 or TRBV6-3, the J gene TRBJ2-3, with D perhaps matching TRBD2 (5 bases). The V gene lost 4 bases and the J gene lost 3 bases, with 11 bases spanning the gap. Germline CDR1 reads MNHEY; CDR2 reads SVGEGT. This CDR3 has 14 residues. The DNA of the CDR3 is TGTGCCAGCAGTTCGGGTCCGGGGACAGATACGCAGTATTTT. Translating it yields CASSSGPGTDTQYF.

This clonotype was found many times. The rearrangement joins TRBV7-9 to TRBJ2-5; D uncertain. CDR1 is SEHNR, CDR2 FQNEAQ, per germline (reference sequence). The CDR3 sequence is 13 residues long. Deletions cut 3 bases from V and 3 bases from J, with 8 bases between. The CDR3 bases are TGTGCCAGCAGCTTCGGTCAAAAAGAGACCCAGTACTTC. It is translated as CASSFGQKETQYF.

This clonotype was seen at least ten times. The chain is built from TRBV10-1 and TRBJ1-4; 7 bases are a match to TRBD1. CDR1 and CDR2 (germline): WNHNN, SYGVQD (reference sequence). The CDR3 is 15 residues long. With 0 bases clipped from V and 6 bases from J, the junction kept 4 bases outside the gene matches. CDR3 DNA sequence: TGCGCCAGCAGTGAGTCCGGGACAGTTGATGAAAAACTGTTTTTT. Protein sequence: CASSESGTVDEKLFF.

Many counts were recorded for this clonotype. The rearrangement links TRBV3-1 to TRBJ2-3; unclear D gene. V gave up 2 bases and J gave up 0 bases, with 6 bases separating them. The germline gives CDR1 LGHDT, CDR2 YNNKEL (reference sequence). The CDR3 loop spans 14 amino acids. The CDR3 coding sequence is TGTGCCAGCAGCCAATTTTCTAGCACAGATACGCAGTATTTT. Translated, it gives CASSQFSSTDTQYF.

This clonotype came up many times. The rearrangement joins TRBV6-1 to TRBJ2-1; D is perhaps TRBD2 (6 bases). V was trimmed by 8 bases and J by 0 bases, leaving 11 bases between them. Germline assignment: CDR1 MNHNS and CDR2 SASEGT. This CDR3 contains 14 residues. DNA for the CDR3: TGTGCCAGCGGCCGGAGGGGCTCCTACAATGAGCAGTTCTTC. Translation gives CASGRRGSYNEQFF.

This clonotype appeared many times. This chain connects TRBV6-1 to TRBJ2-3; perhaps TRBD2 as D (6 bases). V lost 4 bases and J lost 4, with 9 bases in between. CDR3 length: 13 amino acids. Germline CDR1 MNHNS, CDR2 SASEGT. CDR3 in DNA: TGTGCCAGCAGTGTCCTAGCGTCAGATACGCAGTATTTT. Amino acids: CASSVLASDTQYF.

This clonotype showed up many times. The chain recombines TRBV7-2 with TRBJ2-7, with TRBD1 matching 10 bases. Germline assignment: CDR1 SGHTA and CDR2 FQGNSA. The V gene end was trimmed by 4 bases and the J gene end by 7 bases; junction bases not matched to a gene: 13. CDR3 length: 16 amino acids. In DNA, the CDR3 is TGTGCCAGCAGCTCGGTGGGACAGGGGCGTGCAAAGGAGCAGTACTTC. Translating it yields CASSSVGQGRAKEQYF.

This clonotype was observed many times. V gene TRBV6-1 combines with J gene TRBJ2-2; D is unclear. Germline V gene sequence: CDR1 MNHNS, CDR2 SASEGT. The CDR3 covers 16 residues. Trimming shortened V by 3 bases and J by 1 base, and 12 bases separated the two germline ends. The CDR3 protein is CASSDPGSKNTGELFF. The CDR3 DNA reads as TGTGCCAGCAGTGATCCCGGCAGCAAGAACACCGGGGAGCTGTTTTTT.